This T cell receptor beta chain derives from a study of T cells in Graves' hyperthyroidism and ophthalmopathy. Regions amplified from RNA transcripts were the TCR beta CDR3 regions. When the TCR CDR3 underwent first-round RT-PCR, the HTBI primer set was used. TCRdb recomputed calls from the multiplex PCR reads with MiXCR, one row per CDR3 protein. The repertoire holds roughly 750,000 distinct CDR3 sequences, with about 17% as singletons. The specimen sequenced was blood. This TCR was recovered from a man aged 18 to 29 with Graves' hyperthyroidism.

In nucleotides, the CDR3 is TGTGCCAGCAGTTTATTCAAAAGCAGTCCGGTTCAGTACTTC. Residues: CASSLFKSSPVQYF. The genes are TRBV28 and TRBJ2-4; no clear D gene. Germline-derived CDR1 and CDR2 are MDHEN and SYDVKM. The V and J ends lost 1 base and 11 bases respectively, with 15 bases between them. The CDR3 is 14 amino acids.